The rows below give T cell receptor beta chains drawn from one sample of a study of human T cells and chemical hapten exposure. Each CDR3 protein gets one entry after TCRdb re-called the RACE reads with MiXCR. The table includes about 120,000 distinct CDR3 sequences, 13% detected once. The specimen comprised whole blood, sampled in connection with sensitization to the hapten diphenylcyclopropenone (DPC). All receptors come from a woman aged 18-35 years with alopecia areata. Some clones in this sample may be carry-over from other donors' samples. Both conserved end residues are trimmed from each CDR3. Fields, in order: CDR3 protein, J gene, CDR3 length, V gene.

CDR3aa: ASRQSTGELF
j_gene: TRBJ2-2
len: 10
v_gene: TRBV3-1

CDR3aa: SARYTAVVTDTQY
j_gene: TRBJ2-3
len: 13
v_gene: TRBV20-1

CDR3aa: SVEGRGQETQY
j_gene: TRBJ2-5
len: 11
v_gene: TRBV29-1

CDR3aa: ASGFLDTQY
j_gene: TRBJ2-3
len: 9
v_gene: TRBV12-5

CDR3aa: ASSPGWNTGELF
j_gene: TRBJ2-2
len: 12
v_gene: TRBV7-2

CDR3aa: ASTGWARNEKLF
j_gene: TRBJ1-4
len: 12
v_gene: TRBV2

CDR3aa: ASRKGAGELF
j_gene: TRBJ2-2
len: 10
v_gene: TRBV12-3/TRBV12-4

CDR3aa: ASRGPSGGQETQY
j_gene: TRBJ2-5
len: 13
v_gene: TRBV19

CDR3aa: ASSPDSLSGNTIY
j_gene: TRBJ1-3
len: 13
v_gene: TRBV27

CDR3aa: ASSPWGLHEGETQY
j_gene: TRBJ2-5
len: 14
v_gene: TRBV3-1

CDR3aa: AGGGFTGELF
j_gene: TRBJ2-2
len: 10
v_gene: TRBV30